Listed below are T cell receptor beta chains from one sample, sequenced in a study of regulatory T cells in long-lasting Graves disease. Each CDR3 protein gets one entry after TCRdb re-called the multiplex PCR reads with MiXCR. The table includes around 450,000 distinct CDR3 sequences, 20% to 25% detected once. The source was peripheral blood mononuclear cells (PBMCs), collected when the disease was refractory, from a patient treated with antithyroid drugs. The receptors originated from a female donor with Graves disease. CDR3s include the opening cysteine and the closing phenylalanine or tryptophan. Each record gives: V gene, clone size, J gene, D gene, CDR3 protein, CDR3 DNA. A D gene is named only where the DNA matches it firmly. Not all rows give a size; the values are once, few, many and, for expanded clones, a class.

TRBV6-2/TRBV6-3	.	TRBJ1-1	.	CASSHSGGGNTEAFF	TGTGCCAGCAGCCACTCGGGGGGCGGTAACACTGAAGCTTTCTTT
TRBV28	many	TRBJ1-5	.	CASSAPGWGHSNQPQHF	TGTGCCAGCAGCGCCCCTGGTTGGGGACATAGCAATCAGCCCCAGCATTTT
TRBV7-9	.	TRBJ2-7	.	CASSSKGGFLEQYF	TGTGCCAGCAGCTCGAAGGGTGGGTTCCTCGAGCAGTACTTC
TRBV30	.	TRBJ1-2	.	CAWSRDIYGYTF	TGTGCCTGGAGCCGGGACATCTATGGCTACACCTTC
TRBV6-5	many	TRBJ1-5	TRBD1	CASSLSSGTEGKQPQHF	TGTGCCAGCAGTTTGAGTTCGGGGACAGAAGGGAAACAGCCCCAGCATTTT
TRBV27	many	TRBJ2-7	.	CASRLDGTYEQYF	TGTGCCAGCAGACTGGACGGAACCTACGAGCAGTACTTC
TRBV24-1	.	TRBJ1-4	TRBD1	CATSPGGRSEKLFF	TGTGCCACCAGCCCAGGGGGAAGGAGTGAAAAACTGTTTTTT
TRBV11-2	.	TRBJ2-4	TRBD2	CASSPGGGARAKNIQYF	TGTGCCAGCAGCCCCGGGGGGGGGGCCAGGGCCAAAAACATTCAGTACTTC
TRBV7-6	.	TRBJ2-7	TRBD2	CASSPTAGAAYEQYF	TGTGCCAGCAGCCCCACAGCGGGAGCAGCCTACGAGCAGTACTTC
TRBV6-1	few	TRBJ1-5	TRBD1	CASSGDRDRPQHF	TGTGCCAGCAGTGGGGACAGGGACCGACCCCAGCATTTT
TRBV25-1	.	TRBJ1-6	.	CASREQRSPLHF	TGTGCCAGCAGAGAACAGCGTTCACCCCTCCACTTT
TRBV3-2	.	TRBJ2-5	.	CASSRPIAGSQETQYF	TGTGCCAGCAGCCGACCTATCGCAGGCTCTCAAGAGACCCAGTACTTC
TRBV28	many	TRBJ1-1	TRBD1	CASSSTGTGRTEAFF	TGTGCCAGCAGTTCCACCGGGACAGGGCGCACTGAAGCTTTCTTT
TRBV19	.	TRBJ1-1	TRBD1	CASSRDRGGTEAFF	TGTGCCAGTAGCCGTGACAGGGGCGGCACTGAAGCTTTCTTT
TRBV28	many	TRBJ1-5	.	CASRTRGLSNQPQHF	TGTGCCAGCAGGACACGTGGGTTGAGCAATCAGCCCCAGCATTTT
TRBV6-6	.	TRBJ2-4	.	CASSYSSFMAKNIQYF	TGTGCCAGCAGTTACTCTAGTTTTATGGCCAAAAACATTCAGTACTTC
TRBV5-1	many	TRBJ2-7	TRBD2	CASSRGLAGSYEQYF	TGCGCCAGCAGCCGGGGACTAGCGGGTTCCTACGAGCAGTACTTC
TRBV24-1	many	TRBJ1-2	.	CATSDTGNYGYTF	TGTGCCACCAGTGATACAGGGAACTATGGCTACACCTTC
TRBV5-1	.	TRBJ2-7	.	CASSWDLSSYEQYF	TGCGCCAGCAGTTGGGACCTTAGCTCCTACGAGCAGTACTTC
TRBV12-3/TRBV12-4	.	TRBJ2-5	TRBD2	CASSRSGGYQETQYF	TGTGCCAGCAGTCGTAGCGGGGGGTACCAAGAGACCCAGTACTTC
TRBV12-3/TRBV12-4	many	TRBJ1-4	TRBD1	CASSSQQGEKLFF	TGTGCCAGCAGTTCTCAACAGGGGGAAAAACTGTTTTTT
TRBV6-1	few	TRBJ1-1	.	CASSGQEMTEAFF	TGTGCCAGCAGTGGACAGGAAATGACTGAAGCTTTCTTT
TRBV5-1	few	TRBJ2-7	TRBD2	CASRRAGVIYEQYF	TGCGCCAGCAGGAGAGCGGGAGTTATCTACGAGCAGTACTTC
TRBV4-1	.	TRBJ2-4	.	CASSQLQGLGKNIQYF	TGCGCCAGCAGCCAATTACAGGGTCTAGGCAAAAACATTCAGTACTTC
TRBV18	.	TRBJ2-7	.	CASSPLPYKQYF	TGTGCCAGCTCACCACTCCCCTACAAGCAGTACTTC
TRBV7-2	few	TRBJ2-7	.	CASSGDARSYEQYF	TGTGCCAGCAGCGGGGACGCCCGTTCCTACGAGCAGTACTTC
TRBV7-9	many	TRBJ1-4	.	CASSTSDSLNEKLFF	TGTGCCAGCAGCACGTCGGACAGCCTAAATGAAAAACTGTTTTTT
TRBV7-2	.	TRBJ2-2	.	CASGLEVPSGELFF	TGTGCCAGCGGCTTAGAGGTCCCAAGCGGGGAGCTGTTTTTT
TRBV7-6	few	TRBJ2-2	.	CASSQGKRELFF	TGTGCCAGCAGCCAGGGCAAGAGGGAGCTGTTTTTT